This T cell receptor (beta chain) stems from a study of blood T cell repertoires in COVID-19. For the study at large: Specimens from acute and convalescent COVID-19 originated in the United States, Italy and Spain. T cells, B-cell-depleted T cells, or PBMCs provided the cDNA or gDNA that served as material.

CDR1 and CDR2 from the germline V gene are GTSNPN and SVGIG (reference sequence). The CDR3 is 13 amino acids. V lost 0 bases and J 4 bases, leaving 9 bases between the germline ends. Original handling: Amplification of reference gene primers was used by the study to estimate nucleated cell counts. The repertoire was sequenced with immunoSEQ multiplex PCR; TCRdb's copy has only in-frame clones and lacks some. V, J and clone size reflect that table, while D and trimming were determined from the DNA. The sample records over 300,000 clones, roughly 90% being singletons. This TCR was sampled from a man between 18 and 35 years old who had recovered from COVID-19. The chain links TRBV30 to TRBJ1-2; D might be TRBD1 (5 bases). The specimen sequenced was peripheral blood. DNA for the CDR3: TGTGCCTGGAGTGTGGGGCCCGGCTATGGCTACACCTTC. Its protein product is CAWSVGPGYGYTF.